This T cell receptor beta chain is drawn from a study of T cell changes during pregnancy in multiple sclerosis. The repertoire was sequenced with immunoSEQ multiplex PCR; TCRdb's copy has only in-frame clones and lacks some. The sample has about 80,000 clones; around 92% are singletons. Sequenced here: peripheral blood, sampled before pregnancy. This sequence was found in a female donor with multiple sclerosis, enrolled in a pregnancy study.

The CDR3 coding sequence is TGTGCCAGCAGCTTATCAACGGCCAGGGAAGAGACCCAGTACTTC. Translating gives CASSLSTAREETQYF. The chain joins TRBV7-2 to TRBJ2-5, with D maybe TRBD1 (5 bases). CDR1 SGHTA and CDR2 FQGNSA come from the germline V gene. CDR3 length: 15 residues. V was cut by 2 bases and J by 3 bases, with 13 bases left in between.